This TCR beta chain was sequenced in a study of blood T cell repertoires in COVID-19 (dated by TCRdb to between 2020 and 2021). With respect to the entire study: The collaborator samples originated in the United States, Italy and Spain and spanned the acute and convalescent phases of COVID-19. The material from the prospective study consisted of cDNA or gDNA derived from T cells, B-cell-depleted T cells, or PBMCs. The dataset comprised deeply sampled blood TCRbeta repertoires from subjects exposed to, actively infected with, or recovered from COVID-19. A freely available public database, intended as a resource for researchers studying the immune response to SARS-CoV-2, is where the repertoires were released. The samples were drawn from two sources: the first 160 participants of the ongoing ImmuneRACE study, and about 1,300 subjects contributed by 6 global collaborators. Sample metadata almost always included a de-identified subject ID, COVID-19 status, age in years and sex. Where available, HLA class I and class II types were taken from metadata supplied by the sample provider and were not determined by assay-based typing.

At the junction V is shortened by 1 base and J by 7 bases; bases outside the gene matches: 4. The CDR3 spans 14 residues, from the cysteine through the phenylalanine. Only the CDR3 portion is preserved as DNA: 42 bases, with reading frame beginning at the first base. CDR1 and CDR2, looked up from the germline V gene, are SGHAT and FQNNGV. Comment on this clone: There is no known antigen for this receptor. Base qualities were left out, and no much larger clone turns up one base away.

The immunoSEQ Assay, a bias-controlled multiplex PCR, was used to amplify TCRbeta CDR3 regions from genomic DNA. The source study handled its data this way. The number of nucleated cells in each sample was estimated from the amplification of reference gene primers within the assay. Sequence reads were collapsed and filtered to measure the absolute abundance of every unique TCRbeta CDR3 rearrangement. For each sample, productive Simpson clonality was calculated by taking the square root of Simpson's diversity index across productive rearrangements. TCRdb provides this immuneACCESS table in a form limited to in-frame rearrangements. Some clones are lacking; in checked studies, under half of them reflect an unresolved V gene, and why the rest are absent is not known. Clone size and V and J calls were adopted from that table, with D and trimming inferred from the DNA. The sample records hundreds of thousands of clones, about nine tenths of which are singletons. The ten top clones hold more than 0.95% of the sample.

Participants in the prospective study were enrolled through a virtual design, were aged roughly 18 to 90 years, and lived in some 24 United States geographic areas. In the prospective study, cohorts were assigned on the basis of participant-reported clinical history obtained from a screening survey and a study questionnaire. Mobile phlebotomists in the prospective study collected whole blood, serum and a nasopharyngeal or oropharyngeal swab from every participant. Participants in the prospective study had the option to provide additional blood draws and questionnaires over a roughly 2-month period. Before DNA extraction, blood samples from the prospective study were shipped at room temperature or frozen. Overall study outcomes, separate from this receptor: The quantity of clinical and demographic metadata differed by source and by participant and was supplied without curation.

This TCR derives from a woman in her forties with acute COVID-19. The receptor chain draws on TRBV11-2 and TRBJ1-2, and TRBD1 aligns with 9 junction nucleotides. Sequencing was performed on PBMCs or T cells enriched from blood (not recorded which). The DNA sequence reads TGTGCCAGCAGCTTAGCGGGACAGGGTATTGGCTACACCTTC. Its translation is CASSLAGQGIGYTF.